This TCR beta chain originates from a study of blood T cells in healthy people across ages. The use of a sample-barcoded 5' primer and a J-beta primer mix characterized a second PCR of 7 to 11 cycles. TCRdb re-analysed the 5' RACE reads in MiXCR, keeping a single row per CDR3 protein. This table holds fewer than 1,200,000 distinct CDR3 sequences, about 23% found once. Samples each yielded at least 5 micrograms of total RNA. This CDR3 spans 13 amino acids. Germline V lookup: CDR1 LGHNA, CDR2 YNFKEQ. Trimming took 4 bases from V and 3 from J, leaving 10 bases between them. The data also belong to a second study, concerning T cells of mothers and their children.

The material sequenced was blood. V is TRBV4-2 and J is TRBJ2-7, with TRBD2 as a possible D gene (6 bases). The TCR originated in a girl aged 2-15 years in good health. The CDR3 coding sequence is TGTGCCAGCAGCCGCGGACTATACTACGAGCAGTACTTC. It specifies CASSRGLYYEQYF.